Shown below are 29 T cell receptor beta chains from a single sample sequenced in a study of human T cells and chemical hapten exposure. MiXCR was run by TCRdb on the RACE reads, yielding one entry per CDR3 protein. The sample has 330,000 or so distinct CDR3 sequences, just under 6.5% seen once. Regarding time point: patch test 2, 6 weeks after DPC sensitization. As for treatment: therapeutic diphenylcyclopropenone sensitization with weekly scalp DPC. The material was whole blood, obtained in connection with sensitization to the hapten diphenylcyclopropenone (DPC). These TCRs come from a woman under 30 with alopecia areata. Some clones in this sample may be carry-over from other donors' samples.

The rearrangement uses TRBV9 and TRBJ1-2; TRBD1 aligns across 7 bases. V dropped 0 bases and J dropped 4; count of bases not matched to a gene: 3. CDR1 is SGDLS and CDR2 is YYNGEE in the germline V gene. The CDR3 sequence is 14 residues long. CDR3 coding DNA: TGTGCCAGCAGCGTAGGGACAGGCACCTATGGCTACACCTTC. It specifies CASSVGTGTYGYTF.

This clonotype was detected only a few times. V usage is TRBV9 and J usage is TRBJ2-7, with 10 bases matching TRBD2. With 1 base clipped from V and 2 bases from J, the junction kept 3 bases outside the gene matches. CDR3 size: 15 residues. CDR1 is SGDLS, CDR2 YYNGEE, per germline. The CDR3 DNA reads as TGTGCCAGCAGCGTACCTAGCGGGGGCACCTACGAGCAGTACTTC. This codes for CASSVPSGGTYEQYF.

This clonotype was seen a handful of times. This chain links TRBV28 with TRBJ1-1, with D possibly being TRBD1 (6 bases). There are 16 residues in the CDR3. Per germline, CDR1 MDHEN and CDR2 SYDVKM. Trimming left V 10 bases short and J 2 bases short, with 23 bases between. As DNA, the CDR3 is TGTGCCACCGAAGGGGGAGGGGAAGAGGATAACACTGAAGCTTTCTTT. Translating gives CATEGGGEEDNTEAFF.

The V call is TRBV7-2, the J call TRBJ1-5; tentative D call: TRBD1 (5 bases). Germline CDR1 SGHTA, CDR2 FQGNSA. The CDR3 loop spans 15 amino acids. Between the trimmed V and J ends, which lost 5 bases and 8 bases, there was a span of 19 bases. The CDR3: CASSEWLGGSKPQHF. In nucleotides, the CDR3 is TGTGCCAGCAGCGAATGGTTGGGGGGTAGTAAGCCCCAGCATTTT.

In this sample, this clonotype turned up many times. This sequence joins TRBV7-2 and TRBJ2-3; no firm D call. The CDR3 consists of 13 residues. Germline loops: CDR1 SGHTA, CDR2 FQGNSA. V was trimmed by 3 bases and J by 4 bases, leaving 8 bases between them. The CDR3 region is CASSFSAADTQYF. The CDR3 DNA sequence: TGTGCCAGCAGCTTCTCCGCCGCAGATACGCAGTATTTT.

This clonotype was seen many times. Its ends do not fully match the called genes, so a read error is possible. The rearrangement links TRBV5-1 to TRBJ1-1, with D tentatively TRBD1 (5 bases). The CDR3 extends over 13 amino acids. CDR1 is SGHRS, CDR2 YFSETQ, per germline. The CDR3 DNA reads TGTGCCAGCAGCTCACAGGTGAACACTGAAGCTTTCTTT. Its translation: CASSSQVNTEAFF.

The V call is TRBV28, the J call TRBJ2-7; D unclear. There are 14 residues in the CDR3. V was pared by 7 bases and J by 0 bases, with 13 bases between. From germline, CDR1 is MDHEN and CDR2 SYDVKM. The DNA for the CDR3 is TGTGCCAGCAATGTGGACCGTAGCTCCTACGAGCAGTACTTC. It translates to CASNVDRSSYEQYF.

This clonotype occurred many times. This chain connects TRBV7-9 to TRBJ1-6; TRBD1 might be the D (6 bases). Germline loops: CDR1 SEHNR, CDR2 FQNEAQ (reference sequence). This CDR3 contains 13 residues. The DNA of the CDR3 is TGTGCATGGACAGACGGATATAATTCACCCCTCCACTTT. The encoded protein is CAWTDGYNSPLHF.

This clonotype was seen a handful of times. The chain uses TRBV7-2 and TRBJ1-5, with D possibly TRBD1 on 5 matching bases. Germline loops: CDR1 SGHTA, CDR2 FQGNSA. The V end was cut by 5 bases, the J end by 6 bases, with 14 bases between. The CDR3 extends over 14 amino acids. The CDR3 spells CASSPRGGSQPQHF. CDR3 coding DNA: TGTGCCAGCAGCCCCCGTGGGGGAAGTCAGCCCCAGCATTTT. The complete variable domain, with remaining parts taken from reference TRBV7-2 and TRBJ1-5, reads GAGVSQSPSNKVTEKGKDVELRCDPISGHTALYWYRQSLGQGLEFLIYFQGNSAPDKSGLPSDRFSAERTGGSVSTLTIQRTQQEDSAVYLCASSPRGGSQPQHFGDGTRLSIL.

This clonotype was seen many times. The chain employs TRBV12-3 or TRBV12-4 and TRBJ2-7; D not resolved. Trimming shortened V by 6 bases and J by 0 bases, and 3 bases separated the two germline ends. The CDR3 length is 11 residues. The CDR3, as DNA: TGTGCCAGCAGCTTCTCCTACGAGCAGTACTTC. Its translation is CASSFSYEQYF.

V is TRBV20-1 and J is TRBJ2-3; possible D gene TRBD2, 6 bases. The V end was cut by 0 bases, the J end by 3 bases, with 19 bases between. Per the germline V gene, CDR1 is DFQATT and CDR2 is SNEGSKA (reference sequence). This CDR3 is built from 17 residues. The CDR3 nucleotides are TGCAGTGCTAGAGACGTTAGGGACTCCCGGGGGACAGATACGCAGTATTTT. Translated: CSARDVRDSRGTDTQYF.

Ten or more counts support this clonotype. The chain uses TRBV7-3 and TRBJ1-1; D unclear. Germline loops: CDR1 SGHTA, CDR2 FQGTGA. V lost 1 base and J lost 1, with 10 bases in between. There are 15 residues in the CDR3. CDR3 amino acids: CASSLRTGPNTEAFF. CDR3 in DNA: TGTGCCAGCAGCTTAAGAACGGGCCCGAACACTGAAGCTTTCTTT.

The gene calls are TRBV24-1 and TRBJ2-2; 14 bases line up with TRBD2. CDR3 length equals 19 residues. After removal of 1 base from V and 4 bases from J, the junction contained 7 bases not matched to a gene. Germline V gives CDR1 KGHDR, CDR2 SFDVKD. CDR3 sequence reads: CATSDFPGTSGGSTGELFF. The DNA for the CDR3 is TGTGCCACCAGTGATTTCCCCGGGACTAGCGGGGGTAGCACCGGGGAGCTGTTTTTT.

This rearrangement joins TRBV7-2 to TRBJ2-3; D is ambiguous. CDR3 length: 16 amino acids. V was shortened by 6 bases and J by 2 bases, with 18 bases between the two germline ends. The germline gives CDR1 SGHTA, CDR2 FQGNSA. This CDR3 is CASSHNGLLLTDTQYF. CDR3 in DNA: TGTGCCAGCAGTCATAACGGCCTCCTACTCACAGATACGCAGTATTTT.

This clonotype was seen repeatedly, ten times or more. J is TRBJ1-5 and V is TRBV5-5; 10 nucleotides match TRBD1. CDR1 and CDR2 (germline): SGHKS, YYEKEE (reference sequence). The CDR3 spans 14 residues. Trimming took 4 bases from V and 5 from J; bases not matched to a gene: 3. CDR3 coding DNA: TGTGCCAGCAGCCCGGGACAGGGGTATCAGCCCCAGCATTTT. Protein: CASSPGQGYQPQHF.

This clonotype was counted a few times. The CDR3 reads CSASGEFSYNSPLHF. DNA of the CDR3: TGCAGTGCTTCTGGGGAGTTCTCCTATAATTCACCCCTCCACTTT. This rearrangement joins TRBV20-1 to TRBJ1-6; no definite D call. The length of the CDR3 is 15 residues. In germline, CDR1 is DFQATT, CDR2 SNEGSKA (reference sequence). V was shortened by 5 bases and J by 0 bases, with 11 bases between the two germline ends.

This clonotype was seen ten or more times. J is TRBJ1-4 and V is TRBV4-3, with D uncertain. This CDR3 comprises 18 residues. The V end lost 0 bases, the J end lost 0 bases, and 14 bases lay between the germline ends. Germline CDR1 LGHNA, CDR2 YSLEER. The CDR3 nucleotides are TGCGCCAGCAGCCAAGACCCCGGGAAACCTCCAACTAATGAAAAACTGTTTTTT. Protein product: CASSQDPGKPPTNEKLFF.

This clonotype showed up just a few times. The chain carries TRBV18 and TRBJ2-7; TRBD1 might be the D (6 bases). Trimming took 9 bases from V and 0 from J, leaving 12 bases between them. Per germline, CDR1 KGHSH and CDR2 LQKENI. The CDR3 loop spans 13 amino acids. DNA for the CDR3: TGTGCCAGTTCCGACAGGAGCTCCTACGAGCAGTACTTC. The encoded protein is CASSDRSSYEQYF.

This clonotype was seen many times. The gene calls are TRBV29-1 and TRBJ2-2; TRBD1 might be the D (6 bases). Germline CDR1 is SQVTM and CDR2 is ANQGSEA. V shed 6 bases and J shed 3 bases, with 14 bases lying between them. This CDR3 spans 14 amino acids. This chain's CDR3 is CSVQGTGYTGELFF. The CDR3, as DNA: TGCAGCGTCCAGGGTACAGGGTACACCGGGGAGCTGTTTTTT.

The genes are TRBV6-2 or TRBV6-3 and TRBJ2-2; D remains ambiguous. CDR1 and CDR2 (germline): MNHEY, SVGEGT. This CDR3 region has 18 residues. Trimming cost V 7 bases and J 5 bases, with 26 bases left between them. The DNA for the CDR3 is TGTGCCAGCAAAATAGATGCCTGGGATCGAATAGATACCGGGGAGCTGTTTTTT. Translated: CASKIDAWDRIDTGELFF.

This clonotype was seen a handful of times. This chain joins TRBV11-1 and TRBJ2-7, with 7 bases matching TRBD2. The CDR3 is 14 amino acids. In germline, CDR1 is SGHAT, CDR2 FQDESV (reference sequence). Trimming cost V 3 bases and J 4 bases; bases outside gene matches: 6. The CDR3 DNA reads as TGTGCCAGCAGCTTCCAGCGGGGACCGTACGAGCAGTACTTC. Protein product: CASSFQRGPYEQYF.

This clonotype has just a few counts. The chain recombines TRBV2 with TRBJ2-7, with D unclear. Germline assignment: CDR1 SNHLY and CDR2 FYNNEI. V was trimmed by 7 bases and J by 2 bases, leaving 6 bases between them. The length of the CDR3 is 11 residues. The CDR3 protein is CASTMPYEQYF. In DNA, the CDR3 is TGTGCCAGCACTATGCCCTACGAGCAGTACTTC.

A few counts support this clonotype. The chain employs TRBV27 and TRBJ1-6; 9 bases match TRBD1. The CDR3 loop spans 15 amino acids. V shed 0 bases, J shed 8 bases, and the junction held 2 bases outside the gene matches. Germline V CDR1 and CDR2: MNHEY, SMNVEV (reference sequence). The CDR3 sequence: CASSLSGQGYSPLHF. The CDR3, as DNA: TGTGCCAGCAGTTTATCGGGACAGGGTTATTCACCCCTCCACTTT.

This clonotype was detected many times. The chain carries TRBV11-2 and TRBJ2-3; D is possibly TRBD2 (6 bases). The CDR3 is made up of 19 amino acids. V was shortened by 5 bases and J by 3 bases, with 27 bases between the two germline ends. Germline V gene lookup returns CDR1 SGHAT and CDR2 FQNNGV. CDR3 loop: CASSIRPPTGAGKTDTQYF. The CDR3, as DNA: TGTGCCAGCAGCATCCGCCCCCCCACCGGTGCGGGGAAGACAGATACGCAGTATTTT.

The CDR3 protein is CASSQDWRTDYNEQFF. The CDR3 DNA reads as TGCGCCAGCAGCCAAGATTGGCGGACCGACTACAATGAGCAGTTCTTC. The chain carries TRBV4-3 and TRBJ2-1; D unclear. The ends were cut back, 0 bases at V and 3 bases at J, with 12 bases in the middle. This CDR3 region has 16 residues. Germline V gene lookup returns CDR1 LGHNA and CDR2 YSLEER.

The CDR3 here is CASREGDISQPQHF. Written as DNA, the CDR3 is TGCGCCAGCCGCGAAGGGGACATTAGTCAGCCCCAGCATTTT. The rearrangement links TRBV5-1 to TRBJ1-5; D may be TRBD1 (6 bases). The CDR3 contains 14 residues. V shed 7 bases and J shed 6 bases, with 17 bases lying between them. The germline CDR1 and CDR2 sequences are SGHRS and YFSETQ.

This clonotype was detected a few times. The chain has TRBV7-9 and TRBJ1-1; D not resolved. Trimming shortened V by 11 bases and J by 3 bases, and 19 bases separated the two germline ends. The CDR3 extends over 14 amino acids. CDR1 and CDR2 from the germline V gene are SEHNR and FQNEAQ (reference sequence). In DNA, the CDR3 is TGTGCCGGGCTAGTGGATGGGCCGGACACTGAAGCTTTCTTT. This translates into CAGLVDGPDTEAFF.

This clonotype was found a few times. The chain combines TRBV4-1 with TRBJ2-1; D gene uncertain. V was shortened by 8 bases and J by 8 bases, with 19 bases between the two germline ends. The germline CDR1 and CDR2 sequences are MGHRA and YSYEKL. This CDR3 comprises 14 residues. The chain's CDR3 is CASVKLLGFDEQFF. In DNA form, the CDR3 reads TGCGCCAGCGTTAAACTGTTAGGTTTCGATGAGCAGTTCTTC.

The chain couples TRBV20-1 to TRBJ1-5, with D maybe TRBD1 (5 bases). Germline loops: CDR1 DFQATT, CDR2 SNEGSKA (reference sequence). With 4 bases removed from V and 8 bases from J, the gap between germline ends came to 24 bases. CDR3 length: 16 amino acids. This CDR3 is CSAIARGTAIWEPQHF. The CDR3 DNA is TGCAGTGCTATTGCCCGGGGGACTGCCATTTGGGAGCCCCAGCATTTT.